This T cell receptor beta chain was found in a study of cytomegalovirus exposure and HLA in healthy donors. Study results and caveats: A few CMV-associated chains were confirmed in vitro to be specific for CMV antigens. TCR beta V- and J-gene trimming was later associated with a missense DCLRE1C variant.

Germline CDR1 reads SGHRS; CDR2 reads YFSETQ. The CDR3 is made up of 14 amino acids. The V end was cut by 6 bases, the J end by 6 bases, with 15 bases between. It was with 60 Vbeta and 13 Jbeta primers that the PCR ran. Per the original methods: Tens of millions of unique TCR beta chains, roughly 11 million of them shared, were counted by a later analysis. Generated by immunoSEQ multiplex PCR, the TCRdb table keeps only in-frame clones and is missing some. V and J calls and clone size are those listed in that table; D and trimming were worked out from the DNA. The repertoire has almost 200,000 clones, around 80% of them found once; the top ten carry approximately 2%. Comment on this clone: Its antigen is as yet unknown.

The V call is TRBV5-1, the J call TRBJ2-2; D is possibly TRBD2 (6 bases). The sequencing sample was made of PBMCs. The sequence was obtained from a man aged 25-45 years in good health and CMV-seronegative. The CDR3 DNA follows: TGCGCCAGCACCGGGACTCTTCTAGCCGGGGAGCTGTTTTTT. This encodes CASTGTLLAGELFF.